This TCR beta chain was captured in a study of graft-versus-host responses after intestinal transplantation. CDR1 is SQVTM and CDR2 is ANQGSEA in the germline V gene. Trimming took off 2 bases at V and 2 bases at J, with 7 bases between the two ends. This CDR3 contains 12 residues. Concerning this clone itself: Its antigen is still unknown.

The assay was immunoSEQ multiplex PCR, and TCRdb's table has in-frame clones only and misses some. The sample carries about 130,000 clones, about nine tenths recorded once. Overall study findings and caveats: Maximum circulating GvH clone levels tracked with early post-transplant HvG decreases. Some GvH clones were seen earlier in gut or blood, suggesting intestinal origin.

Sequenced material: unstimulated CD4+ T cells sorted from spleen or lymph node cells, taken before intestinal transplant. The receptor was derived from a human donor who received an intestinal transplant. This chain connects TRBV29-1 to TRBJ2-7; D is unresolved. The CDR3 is CSVEFQAYEQYF. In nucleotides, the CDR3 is TGCAGCGTTGAATTCCAGGCCTACGAGCAGTACTTC.